The 16 T cell receptor beta chains below were found in one sample sequenced in a study of beta chain features in type 1 diabetes. These receptors are not linked to any known antigen. Study-wide findings and caveats: Significant though moderate, a shortening of TCRB CDR3s appeared in all four CD4+ subsets of Type 1 diabetes patients.

The study reverse transcribed the entire isolated RNA, so it sequenced expressed TCRB transcripts. The data were produced by immunoSEQ multiplex PCR, yet TCRdb's version contains in-frame clones alone and is incomplete. The table records around 120,000 clones, around 15% of them present only once. Sequencing input: central memory CD4+ T cells from blood. The receptors were sampled from a man between 18 and 29 years old with type 1 diabetes.

This clone was counted a few times. The chain uses TRBV7-2 and TRBJ2-1; TRBD1 is a possible D gene (5 bases). The ends were cut back, 8 bases at V and 0 bases at J, with 11 bases in the middle. CDR1 SGHTA and CDR2 FQGNSA come from the germline V gene. This CDR3 comprises 14 residues. The CDR3 reads CASDWTNSYNEQFF. The CDR3 DNA reads TGTGCCAGCGATTGGACAAACTCCTACAATGAGCAGTTCTTC.

This chain joins TRBV7-2 and TRBJ2-3; D possibly corresponds to TRBD1 (6 bases). Germline lookup yields CDR1 SGHTA and CDR2 FQGNSA. CDR3 length equals 14 residues. The V end was cut by 5 bases, the J end by 0 bases, with 9 bases between. The CDR3 coding sequence is TGTGCCAGCAGCCCGGGACAAAGCACAGATACGCAGTATTTT. Its protein is CASSPGQSTDTQYF. Full variable domain (remainder filled in from reference TRBV7-2 and TRBJ2-3): GAGVSQSPSNKVTEKGKDVELRCDPISGHTALYWYRQSLGQGLEFLIYFQGNSAPDKSGLPSDRFSAERTGGSVSTLTIQRTQQEDSAVYLCASSPGQSTDTQYFGPGTRLTVL.

This clone was picked up many times. J is TRBJ1-2 and V is TRBV30, with unresolved D. V was cut by 2 bases and J by 8 bases, with 9 bases left in between. This CDR3 region has 11 residues. Germline V gene lookup returns CDR1 GTSNPN and CDR2 SVGIG (reference sequence). The CDR3 spells CAWSRTRGYTF. The CDR3 DNA reads TGTGCCTGGAGTAGGACGCGGGGCTACACCTTC. The variable domain in full, completed from reference TRBV30 and TRBJ1-2, reads SQTIHQWPATLVQPVGSPLSLECTVEGTSNPNLYWYRQAAGRGLQLLFYSVGIGQISSEVPQNLSASRPQDRQFILSSKKLLLSDSGFYLCAWSRTRGYTFGSGTRLTVV.

This clone was detected only a few times. The chain combines TRBV13 with TRBJ2-3, with D perhaps being TRBD1 or TRBD2 (5 bases each). This CDR3 has 12 residues. CDR1 is PRHDT and CDR2 is FYEKMQ in the germline V gene (reference sequence). V was shortened by 3 bases and J by 8 bases, with 9 bases between the two germline ends. The CDR3: CASSFDGGTQYF. The CDR3 DNA reads as TGTGCCAGCAGCTTTGATGGGGGTACGCAGTATTTT.

This chain links TRBV6-1 with TRBJ2-7; 12 bases align to TRBD1. The germline CDR1 and CDR2 sequences are MNHNS and SASEGT. V shed 4 bases and J 6 bases; nucleotides not matched to a gene: 4. The CDR3 totals 14 residues. CDR3 nucleotide sequence: TGTGCCAGCAGTGTGGGGACAGGGGGCCTCGAGCAGTACTTC. Its translation: CASSVGTGGLEQYF.

The V call is TRBV30, the J call TRBJ1-2, with a tentative D call TRBD1 (6 bases). Per the germline V gene, CDR1 is GTSNPN and CDR2 is SVGIG (reference sequence). V gave up 7 bases and J gave up 6 bases, with 15 bases separating them. The CDR3 has 12 amino acids. CDR3 nucleotide sequence: TGTGCCTCCTCACGCGGGGGGCATGGCTACACCTTC. It yields the protein CASSRGGHGYTF. Drawing the rest from reference TRBV30 and TRBJ1-2, the complete variable domain is SQTIHQWPATLVQPVGSPLSLECTVEGTSNPNLYWYRQAAGRGLQLLFYSVGIGQISSEVPQNLSASRPQDRQFILSSKKLLLSDSGFYLCASSRGGHGYTFGSGTRLTVV.

This clone came up a few times. This rearrangement joins TRBV28 to TRBJ1-2; 7 bases map to TRBD1. The CDR3 is 12 residues long. CDR1 MDHEN and CDR2 SYDVKM come from the germline V gene. J was trimmed by 8 bases and V by 8 bases; bases with no gene match: 8. CDR3 nucleotides: TGTGCCAGCCTCGGGACAGCGAAGGGCTACACCTTC. It is translated as CASLGTAKGYTF.

This clone was seen at least ten times. The gene calls are TRBV14 and TRBJ2-5; the D is unclear. Germline CDR1 is SGHDN and CDR2 is FVKESK. The CDR3 covers 11 residues. V was shortened by 2 bases and J by 4 bases, with 2 bases between the two germline ends. This CDR3 reads CASSQSETQYF. The CDR3 DNA is TGTGCCAGCAGCCAATCAGAGACCCAGTACTTC.

This clone was counted a few times. This chain uses TRBV29-1 with TRBJ2-7; TRBD2 matches at 10 bases. This CDR3 is built from 14 residues. Germline-derived CDR1 and CDR2 are SQVTM and ANQGSEA. J lost 3 bases, V lost 6 bases, and 8 bases had no gene match. CDR3 DNA: TGCAGCGTGGGGAGACTAGCGGGCAGCTACGAGCAGTACTTC. This codes for CSVGRLAGSYEQYF.

The J gene is TRBJ2-1, the V gene TRBV11-2; 7 bases match TRBD1. V trimming: 4 bases; J trimming: 2 bases; junction bases outside the gene matches: 5. The CDR3 is 15 residues long. Per germline, CDR1 SGHAT and CDR2 FQNNGV. CDR3 residues: CASSSGTATYNEQFF. CDR3 nucleotides: TGTGCCAGCAGCTCCGGGACAGCTACCTACAATGAGCAGTTCTTC.

The chain is built from TRBV6-6 and TRBJ1-1, with D possibly being TRBD1 (5 bases). The V end was cut by 8 bases, the J end by 0 bases, with 13 bases between. This CDR3 has 14 residues. Germline V gene lookup returns CDR1 MNHNY and CDR2 SVGAGI (reference sequence). As DNA, the CDR3 is TGTGCCAGCTCCGCGGGGGTTATGAACACTGAAGCTTTCTTT. This sequence encodes CASSAGVMNTEAFF.

This clone was recorded at least ten times. The genes are TRBV5-1 and TRBJ1-5, with a tentative D call TRBD1 (5 bases). CDR3 length: 14 residues. Trimming pared 4 bases from V and 8 bases from J, leaving 16 bases between. The germline gives CDR1 SGHRS, CDR2 YFSETQ. The CDR3, as DNA: TGCGCCAGCAGCGCGGGACCCCCTGATGAGCCCCAGCATTTT. Its protein is CASSAGPPDEPQHF. The full variable domain, its missing parts supplied by reference TRBV5-1 and TRBJ1-5, is KAGVTQTPRYLIKTRGQQVTLSCSPISGHRSVSWYQQTPGQGLQFLFEYFSETQRNKGNFPGRFSGRQFSNSRSEMNVSTLELGDSALYLCASSAGPPDEPQHFGDGTRLSIL.

V is TRBV30 and J is TRBJ2-5; D is ambiguous. Trimming cost V 4 bases and J 4 bases, with 13 bases left between them. CDR1 is GTSNPN, CDR2 SVGIG, per germline (reference sequence). The CDR3 has 13 residues. CDR3 loop: CAWKRPDGETQYF. In nucleotides, the CDR3 is TGTGCCTGGAAACGGCCGGACGGAGAGACCCAGTACTTC.

V and J are TRBV15 and TRBJ2-7, with 11 bases that match TRBD1. The CDR3 covers 15 residues. Losses at the gene ends were 0 bases for V and 2 bases for J; bases not matched to a gene: 0. Germline CDR1 reads LNHNV; CDR2 reads YYDKDF (reference sequence). The CDR3 loop reads CATSREGQGAYEQYF. Written as DNA, the CDR3 is TGTGCCACCAGCAGAGAGGGACAGGGGGCCTACGAGCAGTACTTC.

This clone occurred a few times. A read error may produce the germline difference seen at one junction end. The chain is built from TRBV7-7 and TRBJ2-5, with 7 bases fitting TRBD1. This CDR3 comprises 13 residues. Germline V gives CDR1 SSHAT, CDR2 FNYEAQ (reference sequence). The CDR3 region has the DNA TGTGCTAGCAGTTCGGGACAGAAGAAGACCCAGTACTTC. Translated, it gives CASSSGQKKTQYF.

This clone has more than one count but fewer than ten. The V and J genes are TRBV6-6 and TRBJ2-5; D is unclear. Germline values: CDR1 MNHNY, CDR2 SVGAGI (reference sequence). V lost 6 bases to trimming and J lost 0 bases, with 8 bases between them. This CDR3 has 13 amino acids. DNA for the CDR3: TGTGCCAGCAGGAATATAAACCAAGAGACCCAGTACTTC. Translated, it gives CASRNINQETQYF.